Presented here are 5 T cell receptor beta chains from one specimen sequenced in a study of T cell responses to AZD1222 COVID-19 vaccine. This table comes from immunoSEQ multiplex PCR, and its TCRdb copy is limited to in-frame clones, with some not included. This table has approximately 200,000 clones, about 93% appearing once. Sample: peripheral blood, taken 28 days after the second AZD1222 dose. The receptor set was obtained from an adult who received the AZD1222 COVID-19 vaccine.

This rearrangement joins TRBV6-1 to TRBJ1-1, with D tentatively TRBD1 (6 bases). This CDR3 contains 17 residues. Trimming removed 4 bases at V and 5 bases at J, with 23 bases between. Germline CDR1 reads MNHNS; CDR2 reads SASEGT. Written as DNA, the CDR3 is TGTGCCAGCAGTGGAAGAAGGGGGGACGCACTGGGGACTGAAGCTTTCTTT. Translated: CASSGRRGDALGTEAFF.

The chain recombines TRBV6-1 with TRBJ1-6; D gene uncertain. Germline V gene data show CDR1 as MNHNS and CDR2 as SASEGT. The V end lost 0 bases, the J end lost 9 bases, and 6 bases lay between the germline ends. The CDR3 spans 13 residues. The CDR3 here is CASSEAVVSPLHF. For the CDR3, the DNA is TGTGCCAGCAGTGAAGCCGTAGTTTCACCCCTCCACTTT.

This sequence joins TRBV4-1 and TRBJ1-1, with D possibly being TRBD1 (6 bases). The germline gives CDR1 MGHRA, CDR2 YSYEKL. V was shortened by 0 bases and J by 4 bases, with 24 bases between the two germline ends. There are 19 residues in the CDR3. Written as DNA, the CDR3 is TGCGCCAGCAGCCAAGATAGGGAGGTAGTGATGGGGGCCCGCACTGAAGCTTTCTTT. Translating gives CASSQDREVVMGARTEAFF.

This chain connects TRBV4-3 to TRBJ2-3; 9 nucleotides align to TRBD2. J lost 4 bases, V lost 5 bases, and 4 bases had no gene match. From germline, CDR1 is LGHNA and CDR2 YSLEER. The CDR3 sequence is 14 residues long. The CDR3 DNA follows: TGCGCCAGCAGCGGCGGGGGGGCGGCAGATACGCAGTATTTT. As protein: CASSGGGAADTQYF.

This clone was counted between two and nine times. V is TRBV7-3 and J is TRBJ2-1, with a weak D call TRBD1 (7 bases). Germline CDR1 is SGHTA and CDR2 is FQGTGA. Deletions cut 5 bases from V and 4 bases from J, with 9 bases between. This CDR3 region has 13 residues. CDR3 nucleotide sequence: TGTGCCAGCAGCCCAGGGGGGTACAATGAGCAGTTCTTC. It codes for CASSPGGYNEQFF.